The T cell receptor (beta chain) described here comes from a study of identical twins. Study-wide results and caveats: An excess of low generation probability was shown by twin-shared out-of-frame alpha sequences. Whereas memory repertoires showed no such difference, abundant cord blood beta clonotypes carried fewer insertions.

This clonotype was detected once. Its antigen remains unidentified. The CDR3 is 14 amino acids. The trim removed 5 bases at V and 4 bases at J, leaving 3 bases unmatched. In germline, CDR1 is SEHNR, CDR2 FQNEAQ (reference sequence). A universal primer site was created by template switching, with the cDNA bearing unique molecular identifiers. TCRdb independently ran MiXCR on the 5' RACE reads; one entry per CDR3 protein. The data hold a few hundred thousand distinct CDR3 sequences, with roughly 15% observed a single time. In every case, the donor was a healthy Caucasian. These data also formed part of another study, on yellow fever vaccine responses in identical twins.

This sequence originates from a woman under 30 in good health. Material for sequencing was CD4+ T cells sorted from blood. The chain has TRBV7-9 and TRBJ2-5, with 11 bases lining up with TRBD1. The CDR3 region is CASSAGQGGETQYF. The DNA of the CDR3 is TGTGCCAGCAGCGCGGGACAGGGGGGAGAGACCCAGTACTTC.